This section outlines one T cell receptor beta chain sequence together with its context. This sample is drawn from a study of blood T cell repertoires in COVID-19. Study-wide background: Italy, Spain and the United States were the sources of the convalescent and acute COVID-19 samples. Sample material is recorded as cDNA or gDNA derived from T cells, B-cell-depleted T cells, or PBMCs.

Seattle patient enrollment occurred during active infection, with longitudinal follow-up thereafter. Per the study methods: Amplification of reference gene primers was used by the study to estimate nucleated cell counts. Using immunoSEQ multiplex PCR, the repertoire was profiled, and TCRdb retains in-frame clones only, with some absent. V and J calls and clone size are given by that table; D and trimming were obtained from the DNA. The sample lists around 140,000 clones, about nine tenths occurring once. This TCR was recovered from a human donor with COVID-19, enrolled during active disease. The donor label of this sample is uncertain. Sequencing was performed on peripheral blood.

The DNA for the CDR3 is TGTGCCAGCAGCTTAGGGACGGGGGGTGTCCCCCTCCACTTT. Its translation is CASSLGTGGVPLHF. The chain links TRBV11-2 to TRBJ1-6; D may be TRBD1 (5 bases). The V gene lost 1 base and the J gene lost 13 bases, with 14 bases spanning the gap. This CDR3 is built from 14 residues. Per the germline V gene, CDR1 is SGHAT and CDR2 is FQNNGV.